This TCR beta chain was profiled in a study of neoadjuvant anti-PD-1 for oral cavity cancer. Sequencing was performed with immunoSEQ multiplex PCR; in TCRdb, only in-frame clones are kept and a portion is missing. The sample carries 68,000 or so clones, roughly 81% recorded once. Time point indicated: after neoadjuvant nivolumab, at surgical resection. The patients had HPV-negative, locally advanced oral cavity squamous cell carcinoma. This CDR3 has 15 amino acids. CDR1 is LNHDA, CDR2 SQIVND, per germline (reference sequence). Trimming cost V 5 bases and J 2 bases, with 13 bases left between them. The receptor was derived from a person aged 35 to 85 with oral cavity squamous cell carcinoma. The material sequenced was PBMCs, taken after nivolumab (anti-PD-1) treatment. This chain joins TRBV19 and TRBJ1-5, with D possibly being TRBD1 (5 bases). The CDR3 sequence is CASSRRGGGNQPQHF. Here the CDR3 DNA reads TGTGCCAGTAGTCGGAGGGGTGGGGGCAATCAGCCCCAGCATTTT.